Below are 18 T cell receptor beta chains sequenced from a single sample in a study of Ad26.COV2.S vaccination and SARS-CoV-2 variants. The treatment was: some 20 received Ad26.COV2.S at low or high dose, single or two shots; five or six received placebo; per-sample allocation not given. Samples analyzed were those drawn on day 63 after the first vaccine or placebo injection. Clones were read by immunoSEQ multiplex PCR, and TCRdb kept only the in-frame ones, dropping some. The data show around 400,000 clones, around 89% seen once. This specimen was peripheral blood, taken in a trial of Ad26.COV2.S vaccine versus placebo. These TCRs come from a person between 18 and 65 years old who received the Ad26.COV2.S COVID-19 vaccine or a placebo.

The J gene is TRBJ1-1, the V gene TRBV30; D unresolved. The CDR3 has 13 residues. Deletions cut 4 bases from V and 1 base from J, with 10 bases between. Per the germline V gene, CDR1 is GTSNPN and CDR2 is SVGIG (reference sequence). CDR3 sequence: CAWNLGQNTEAFF. The CDR3 DNA sequence: TGTGCCTGGAATTTGGGCCAGAACACTGAAGCTTTCTTT.

The V gene is TRBV5-1, the J gene TRBJ2-7; tentatively, D is TRBD1 or TRBD2 (6 bases each). The germline CDR1 and CDR2 sequences are SGHRS and YFSETQ. V was cut by 7 bases and J by 1 base, with 12 bases left in between. CDR3 size: 13 residues. The CDR3 bases are TGCGCCAGCGGGGGGCACTCTTCCTACGAGCAGTACTTC. Translating it yields CASGGHSSYEQYF.

This clone appeared once. V and J are TRBV4-1 and TRBJ2-7; the match to TRBD1 covers 9 bases. Unmatched junction bases numbered 13, after V lost 5 bases and J lost 5 bases. The CDR3 sequence is 16 residues long. Germline V gives CDR1 MGHRA, CDR2 YSYEKL. The CDR3 sequence is CASSANPGQGIHEQYF. The CDR3 DNA is TGCGCCAGCAGCGCAAATCCGGGACAGGGAATCCACGAGCAGTACTTC.

This chain links TRBV2 with TRBJ1-1; tentative D call: TRBD1 (6 bases). CDR3 length: 18 residues. In germline, CDR1 is SNHLY, CDR2 FYNNEI. V lost 3 bases, J lost 4 bases, and 24 bases lay in between. The CDR3 region is CASSDNAAIGGLSTEAFF. In nucleotides, the CDR3 is TGTGCCAGCAGTGATAACGCCGCCATCGGGGGGCTGAGCACTGAAGCTTTCTTT.

This chain joins TRBV9 and TRBJ2-5; 9 positions agree with TRBD2. This CDR3 is 14 amino acids long. Losses at the gene ends were 3 bases for V and 5 bases for J; bases not matched to a gene: 5. Germline V gene data show CDR1 as SGDLS and CDR2 as YYNGEE. The CDR3 sequence: CASSAAGGSETQYF. DNA for the CDR3: TGTGCCAGCAGCGCCGCGGGAGGGTCTGAGACCCAGTACTTC.

V and J are TRBV4-1 and TRBJ1-5, with unresolved D. V was clipped by 0 bases and J by 0 bases, with 3 bases between them. This CDR3 comprises 14 residues. Germline lookup yields CDR1 MGHRA and CDR2 YSYEKL. CDR3 residues: CASSQDDSNQPQHF. CDR3 coding DNA: TGCGCCAGCAGCCAAGATGATAGCAATCAGCCCCAGCATTTT.

This rearrangement joins TRBV2 to TRBJ1-2, with 7 positions matching TRBD1. V lost 7 bases and J lost 5; bases outside the gene matches: 10. The CDR3 has 14 residues. The germline gives CDR1 SNHLY, CDR2 FYNNEI. CDR3 residues: CASIDRVVGYGYTF. The CDR3 DNA is TGTGCCAGCATTGACAGGGTCGTCGGATATGGCTACACCTTC.

The genes are TRBV28 and TRBJ2-1; D possibly corresponds to TRBD2 (6 bases). Trimming shortened V by 0 bases and J by 7 bases, and 28 bases separated the two germline ends. The CDR3 has 20 residues. CDR1 MDHEN and CDR2 SYDVKM come from the germline V gene. The CDR3 DNA sequence: TGTGCCAGCAGTTTATGGAGGAGTACTCTGGAGCGGGTGACCCCTAATGAGCAGTTCTTC. Its translation: CASSLWRSTLERVTPNEQFF.

J is TRBJ1-5 and V is TRBV28; a weak D match, TRBD1 (6 bases). In germline, CDR1 is MDHEN, CDR2 SYDVKM. The CDR3 covers 15 residues. V was cut by 6 bases and J by 4 bases, with 16 bases left in between. The CDR3, as DNA: TGTGCCAGCAGGGACCGGGACAAGGAGAATCAGCCCCAGCATTTT. Translation: CASRDRDKENQPQHF.

The chain combines TRBV29-1 with TRBJ2-2; TRBD2 agrees at 15 bases. V lost 6 bases and J lost 1; bases outside the gene matches: 6. The CDR3 has 17 residues. CDR1 and CDR2 (germline): SQVTM, ANQGSEA. The CDR3 coding sequence is TGCAGCGTGGCCCGGGGACTAGCGGGAGGGAACACCGGGGAGCTGTTTTTT. Its translation: CSVARGLAGGNTGELFF.

This clone was detected only once. The sample carries other DNA sequences with the same CDR3. The rearrangement joins TRBV9 to TRBJ2-3; D is ambiguous. V was cut by 3 bases and J by 4 bases, with 6 bases left in between. The CDR3 extends over 12 amino acids. Germline values: CDR1 SGDLS, CDR2 YYNGEE. The CDR3 protein is CASSGDADTQYF. The CDR3 DNA follows: TGTGCCAGCAGCGGGGATGCAGATACGCAGTATTTT.

Notes on this clone: The junction departs from germline at one end; a sequencing error may be responsible. The gene calls are TRBV3-1 (or the pseudogene TRBV3-2) and TRBJ2-1, with D perhaps matching TRBD1 (6 bases). The germline V gene has CDR1 LGHDT and CDR2 YNNKEL (reference sequence). The CDR3 is 16 amino acids. This chain's CDR3 is CASSQDSYRSGNEQLF. Written as DNA, the CDR3 is TGTGCCAGCAGCCAGGACAGCTATAGGTCGGGCAATGAGCAGCTCTTC.

The V call is TRBV7-9, the J call TRBJ1-5; the D gene is possibly TRBD1 (5 bases). Trimming left V 1 base short and J 2 bases short, with 12 bases between. This CDR3 spans 16 amino acids. Germline V lookup: CDR1 SEHNR, CDR2 FQNEAQ (reference sequence). The CDR3 sequence is CASSLGAGTGNQPQHF. In DNA form, the CDR3 reads TGTGCCAGCAGCTTAGGGGCGGGGACCGGCAATCAGCCCCAGCATTTT.

The chain combines TRBV5-1 with TRBJ2-5; D is unresolved. Trimming removed 4 bases at V and 3 bases at J, with 13 bases between. This CDR3 region has 14 residues. Germline CDR1 reads SGHRS; CDR2 reads YFSETQ. CDR3 region: CASSPERVKETQYF. The CDR3 bases are TGCGCCAGCAGCCCGGAAAGGGTGAAAGAGACCCAGTACTTC.

The rearrangement links TRBV5-1 to TRBJ1-1; D is unclear. Trimming removed 7 bases from V and 0 bases from J, with 10 bases in between. Per the germline V gene, CDR1 is SGHRS and CDR2 is YFSETQ. The CDR3 has 13 residues. The CDR3 nucleotides are TGCGCCAGCGGGGAGCCAATGAACACTGAAGCTTTCTTT. It encodes CASGEPMNTEAFF.

The CDR3 here is CASSLGRGRENIQYF. The CDR3 DNA follows: TGTGCCAGCAGCTTGGGCAGGGGGCGGGAAAACATTCAGTACTTC. The chain recombines TRBV7-2 with TRBJ2-4, with 8 nucleotides matching TRBD1. Germline CDR1 is SGHTA and CDR2 is FQGNSA. The length of the CDR3 is 15 residues. The V segment lost 3 bases and the J segment 5 bases; nucleotides outside the gene matches: 6.

J is TRBJ1-2 and V is TRBV2; D call uncertain. This CDR3 spans 12 amino acids. Trimming pared 6 bases from V and 4 bases from J, leaving 9 bases between. CDR1 and CDR2 (germline): SNHLY, FYNNEI. The CDR3 reads CASSVGLYGYTF. CDR3 coding DNA: TGTGCCAGCAGCGTAGGCCTCTATGGCTACACCTTC.

The chain joins TRBV28 to TRBJ1-5, with D perhaps matching TRBD1 (6 bases). The CDR3 contains 16 residues. Germline V CDR1 and CDR2: MDHEN, SYDVKM. Trimming shortened V by 4 bases and J by 2 bases, and 15 bases separated the two germline ends. CDR3 region: CASSSIQGIGNQPQHF. The DNA for the CDR3 is TGTGCCAGCAGTTCCATACAGGGAATCGGCAATCAGCCCCAGCATTTT.